This T cell receptor (beta chain) was recorded in a study of OX40 agonist ivuxolimab in advanced cancers. General observations from the study: At 0.1 to 3.0 mg/kg, clonal expansion of CD4+ and CD8+ blood T cells had occurred by week 6.

This CDR3 has 13 amino acids. Trimming pared 2 bases from V and 4 bases from J, leaving 8 bases between. In germline, CDR1 is LGHNA, CDR2 YNFKEQ. The repertoire was sequenced with immunoSEQ multiplex PCR; TCRdb's copy has only in-frame clones and lacks some. The data show about 71,000 clones, 86% seen once. Comment on this clone: Its antigen is unidentified.

The chain recombines TRBV4-2 with TRBJ1-2; D perhaps matches TRBD1 (5 bases). The TCR was taken from an adult with an advanced solid tumor such as melanoma, head and neck, liver or kidney cancer. The sequenced sample was CD4+ or CD8+ T cells sorted from blood, obtained in a trial of the OX40 agonist ivuxolimab. CDR3 coding DNA: TGTGCCAGCAGCCAAAGCGACAGCTATGGCTACACCTTC. This gives the protein CASSQSDSYGYTF.